This T cell receptor beta chain was captured in a study of blood T cell repertoires in COVID-19. Under the authors' procedure: Amplification of reference gene primers was used by the study to estimate nucleated cell counts. Sequencing used immunoSEQ multiplex PCR; TCRdb keeps in-frame clones, though not all of them. From that table come the V and J calls and clone size; the DNA was used to work out D and trimming. The table records some 230,000 clones, 80% to 90% of them present only once. The germline V gene has CDR1 SEHNR and CDR2 FQNEAQ (reference sequence). The CDR3 sequence is 15 residues long. V shed 5 bases and J 8 bases; nucleotides not matched to a gene: 9.

The chain is built from TRBV7-9 and TRBJ1-6; 7 nucleotides line up with TRBD1. The sample was peripheral blood. This TCR derives from a middle-aged man with acute or convalescent COVID-19. The CDR3 DNA follows: TGTGCCAGCAGCCAACCGGGACAGACTGATTCACCCCTCCACTTT. Protein sequence: CASSQPGQTDSPLHF.